One and the same sample provided the 12 T cell receptor beta chains below, sequenced in a study of blood T cells in healthy people across ages. PCR was performed a second time for roughly 6 to 12 cycles using a sample-barcoded 5' primer and a J-beta primer mix. TCRdb used MiXCR to reprocess the 5' RACE reads, holding one entry per CDR3 protein. The table includes 2 million or so distinct CDR3 sequences, roughly 50% detected once. Sequencing input: blood. These receptors all come from a woman aged 40 to 55 in good health.

V usage is TRBV27 and J usage is TRBJ2-1; 12 bases map to TRBD2. The CDR3 spans 14 residues. The germline CDR1 and CDR2 sequences are MNHEY and SMNVEV (reference sequence). With 7 bases clipped from V and 7 bases from J, the junction kept 5 bases outside the gene matches. The CDR3 region is CASTSGGAENEQFF. DNA for the CDR3: TGTGCCAGCACTAGCGGGGGGGCCGAAAATGAGCAGTTCTTC.

The J gene is TRBJ2-1, the V gene TRBV28, with D perhaps assigned TRBD1 or TRBD2 (6 bases each). TRBJ2-7 matches the DNA end more closely, so the J call is doubtful. Looked up from germline, CDR1 is MDHEN and CDR2 is SYDVKM. There are 14 residues in the CDR3. The CDR3 nucleotides are TGTGCCAGCAGTGTAGGGGGGACCTACAATGAGCAGTACTTC. It is translated as CASSVGGTYNEQYF.

This chain links TRBV7-8 with TRBJ1-2, with D unresolved. Trimming took 7 bases from V and 4 from J, leaving 16 bases between them. Germline lookup yields CDR1 SGHVS and CDR2 FQNEAQ. This CDR3 is 14 amino acids long. In DNA, the CDR3 is TGTGCCAGCACCCGTAGCCTGGGAGGCTATGGCTACACCTTC. This gives the protein CASTRSLGGYGYTF. Full variable domain (remainder filled in from reference TRBV7-8 and TRBJ1-2): GAGVSQSPRYKVAKRGQDVALRCDPISGHVSLFWYQQALGQGPEFLTYFQNEAQLDKSGLPSDRFFAERPEGSVSTLKIQRTQQEDSAVYLCASTRSLGGYGYTFGSGTRLTVV.

The chain uses TRBV11-2 and TRBJ2-1; 14 bases agree with TRBD2. Germline V CDR1 and CDR2: SGHAT, FQNNGV. J gave up 2 bases and V 5 bases, and 5 bases lay outside the gene matches. The CDR3 is made up of 17 amino acids. The DNA of the CDR3 is TGTGCCAGCAGCACCGAGGGACTAGCGGGGGCCTACAATGAGCAGTTCTTC. Translating it yields CASSTEGLAGAYNEQFF.

V usage is TRBV20-1 and J usage is TRBJ2-1; possible D gene TRBD2, 5 bases. Germline V gene sequence: CDR1 DFQATT, CDR2 SNEGSKA (reference sequence). The CDR3 has 18 amino acids. V was trimmed by 5 bases and J by 0 bases, leaving 23 bases between them. The CDR3 sequence: CSAPRRFSAVASYNEQFF. CDR3 coding DNA: TGCAGTGCTCCGAGGAGGTTTAGCGCCGTGGCCTCCTACAATGAGCAGTTCTTC.

V and J are TRBV4-3 and TRBJ2-7; tentatively, D is TRBD2 (6 bases). The CDR3 is 16 residues long. Trimming took off 1 base at V and 4 bases at J, with 17 bases between the two ends. CDR1 is LGHNA and CDR2 is YSLEER in the germline V gene. The CDR3 spells CASSQGRGAEGYEQYF. The CDR3 nucleotides read TGCGCCAGCAGCCAAGGGAGGGGCGCTGAAGGATACGAGCAGTACTTC.

V is TRBV6-6 and J is TRBJ2-7; 8 bases line up with TRBD2. J gave up 3 bases and V 5 bases, and 9 bases lay outside the gene matches. Germline CDR1 is MNHNY and CDR2 is SVGAGI (reference sequence). The CDR3 covers 15 residues. For the CDR3, the DNA is TGTGCCAGCAGTCCGCGGGGACTAGATTACTACGAGCAGTACTTC. Its translation is CASSPRGLDYYEQYF.

This clonotype was seen ten or more times. The J gene is TRBJ2-1, the V gene TRBV6-1, with 9 bases matching TRBD2. Trimming cost V 1 base and J 5 bases; bases outside gene matches: 3. This CDR3 is built from 15 residues. Per the germline V gene, CDR1 is MNHNS and CDR2 is SASEGT. DNA for the CDR3: TGTGCCAGCAGTGAAGGGGCGGGGGGGCACAATGAGCAGTTCTTC. This gives the protein CASSEGAGGHNEQFF.

This rearrangement joins TRBV6-4 to TRBJ2-1; a weak D match, TRBD1 (6 bases). The germline V and J ends were trimmed by 7 bases and 15 bases, with 19 bases remaining between them. The germline V gene encodes CDR1 MRHNA and CDR2 SNTAGT. The CDR3 consists of 12 residues. This CDR3 reads CASISTDRSLFF. DNA for the CDR3: TGTGCCAGCATCTCAACCGACAGGTCTTTGTTCTTC.

This clonotype has just one count. The V gene is TRBV11-3, the J gene TRBJ1-4; 7 positions agree with TRBD1. This CDR3 is 14 amino acids long. CDR1 and CDR2 from the germline V gene are SGHNT and YENEEA. V trimming: 8 bases; J trimming: 1 base; junction bases outside the gene matches: 4. The chain's CDR3 is CASGNRGTNEKLFF. The CDR3 region has the DNA TGTGCCAGCGGGAACAGGGGAACTAATGAAAAACTGTTTTTT.

This rearrangement joins TRBV4-3 to TRBJ2-3, with TRBD1 as a possible D gene (5 bases). Per the germline V gene, CDR1 is LGHNA and CDR2 is YSLEER. V lost 4 bases and J 4 bases, leaving 15 bases between the germline ends. The CDR3 sequence is 15 residues long. CDR3 sequence: CASSPTKGPPDTQYF. In DNA form, the CDR3 reads TGCGCCAGCAGCCCAACTAAGGGGCCTCCAGATACGCAGTATTTT.

The chain carries TRBV6-6 and TRBJ2-7; the D gene is possibly TRBD1 (6 bases). This CDR3 is 16 amino acids long. V was shortened by 6 bases and J by 0 bases, with 18 bases between the two germline ends. Germline CDR1 is MNHNY and CDR2 is SVGAGI (reference sequence). The CDR3 here is CASSPPGAQSSYEQYF. CDR3 DNA sequence: TGTGCCAGCAGCCCACCAGGGGCCCAAAGCTCCTACGAGCAGTACTTC.